The 7 T cell receptor beta chains listed next were all sequenced from one sample in a study of CD8+ T cells in alopecia areata. cDNA reverse transcribed from extracted RNA served as the sequencing template. Clones were sequenced by immunoSEQ multiplex PCR, and TCRdb holds only the in-frame ones, with some missing. The data show 100,000 to 150,000 clones, 45% to 50% seen once. Material: CD8+ T cells sorted from blood, obtained at week 0. These receptors all stem from a human donor with alopecia areata.

The J gene is TRBJ2-1, the V gene TRBV9; tentatively, D is TRBD1 (8 bases). V was trimmed by 0 bases and J by 7 bases, leaving 14 bases between them. Germline values: CDR1 SGDLS, CDR2 YYNGEE. The CDR3 totals 15 residues. The chain's CDR3 is CASSVATGGANEQFF. CDR3 bases: TGTGCCAGCAGCGTAGCTACAGGGGGGGCTAATGAGCAGTTCTTC.

The gene calls are TRBV5-6 and TRBJ2-7, with TRBD2 matching 7 bases. Germline V gene lookup returns CDR1 SGHDT and CDR2 YYEEEE. V was clipped by 4 bases and J by 0 bases; unmatched bases: 7. The CDR3 runs to 15 residues. The CDR3 region is CASSGGDEGSYEQYF. The DNA for the CDR3 is TGTGCCAGCAGCGGGGGGGACGAGGGCTCCTACGAGCAGTACTTC.

The table lists this clone with a few counts. The chain combines TRBV7-9 with TRBJ2-3; D gene ambiguous. The germline CDR1 and CDR2 sequences are SEHNR and FQNEAQ (reference sequence). With 4 bases removed from V and 6 bases from J, the gap between germline ends came to 5 bases. CDR3 length: 11 amino acids. The CDR3 DNA reads TGTGCCAGCAGCTCCGAGGATACGCAGTATTTT. Translated: CASSSEDTQYF. The whole variable domain, remainder taken from reference TRBV7-9 and TRBJ2-3, is DTGVSQNPRHKITKRGQNVTFRCDPISEHNRLYWYRQTLGQGPEFLTYFQNEAQLEKSRLLSDRFSAERPKGSFSTLEIQRTEQGDSAMYLCASSSEDTQYFGPGTRLTVL.

This clone was observed a few times. This chain links TRBV7-9 with TRBJ2-1; 8 bases are shared with TRBD1. Germline loops: CDR1 SEHNR, CDR2 FQNEAQ (reference sequence). The V gene end was trimmed by 1 base and the J gene end by 9 bases; junction bases not matched to a gene: 8. This CDR3 has 15 residues. The CDR3 loop reads CASSLVRGPSGEQFF. For the CDR3, the DNA is TGTGCCAGCAGCTTAGTCAGGGGGCCCTCCGGTGAGCAGTTCTTC.

The J gene is TRBJ2-6, the V gene TRBV5-6; D possibly matches TRBD1 or TRBD2 (5 bases each). The ends were cut back, 5 bases at V and 3 bases at J, with 12 bases in the middle. The CDR3 is 15 amino acids. Germline CDR1 SGHDT, CDR2 YYEEEE. CDR3 DNA: TGTGCCAGCAGGTTCGAGGGGTATGGGGCCAACGTCCTGACTTTC. Protein sequence: CASRFEGYGANVLTF.

The chain uses TRBV19 and TRBJ2-1; TRBD2 matches at 8 bases. The trim removed 10 bases at V and 2 bases at J, leaving 4 bases unmatched. From germline, CDR1 is LNHDA and CDR2 SQIVND (reference sequence). The CDR3 extends over 13 amino acids. CDR3 nucleotides: TGTGCCACTCGCGGGGGGACCTACAATGAGCAGTTCTTC. It is translated as CATRGGTYNEQFF.

This clone was picked up a small number of times. The V and J genes are TRBV10-3 and TRBJ2-7, with a possible D match to TRBD2 (5 bases). The germline V gene has CDR1 ENHRY and CDR2 SYGVKD. The CDR3 runs to 15 residues. The ends were cut back, 3 bases at V and 6 bases at J, with 18 bases in the middle. CDR3 sequence reads: CAISERLEGPREQYF. CDR3 bases: TGTGCCATCAGTGAACGCCTCGAGGGCCCTCGCGAGCAGTACTTC.